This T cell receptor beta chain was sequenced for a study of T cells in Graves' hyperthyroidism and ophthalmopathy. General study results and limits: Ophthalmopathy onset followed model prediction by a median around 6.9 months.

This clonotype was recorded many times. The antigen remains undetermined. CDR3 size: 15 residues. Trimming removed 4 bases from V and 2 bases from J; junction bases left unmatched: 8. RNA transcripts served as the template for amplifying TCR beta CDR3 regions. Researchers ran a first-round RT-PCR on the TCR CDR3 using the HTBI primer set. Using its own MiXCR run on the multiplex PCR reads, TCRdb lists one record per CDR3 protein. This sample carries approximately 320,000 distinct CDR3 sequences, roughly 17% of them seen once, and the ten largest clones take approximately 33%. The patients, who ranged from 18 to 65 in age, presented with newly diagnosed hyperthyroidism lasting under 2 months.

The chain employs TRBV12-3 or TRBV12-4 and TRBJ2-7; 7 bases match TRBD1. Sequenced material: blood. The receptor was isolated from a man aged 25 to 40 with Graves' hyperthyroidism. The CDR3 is CASSSSGTVTYEQYF. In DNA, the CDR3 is TGTGCCAGCAGTTCCTCCGGGACAGTAACCTACGAGCAGTACTTC.